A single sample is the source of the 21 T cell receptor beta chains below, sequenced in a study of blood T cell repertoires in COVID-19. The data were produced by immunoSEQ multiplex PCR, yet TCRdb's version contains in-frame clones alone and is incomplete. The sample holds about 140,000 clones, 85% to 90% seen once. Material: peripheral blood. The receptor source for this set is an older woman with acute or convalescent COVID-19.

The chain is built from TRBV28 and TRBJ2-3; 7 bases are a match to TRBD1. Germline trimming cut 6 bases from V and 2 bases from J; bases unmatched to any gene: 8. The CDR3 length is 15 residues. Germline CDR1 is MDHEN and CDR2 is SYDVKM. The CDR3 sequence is CASRDTTGITDTQYF. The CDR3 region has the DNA TGTGCCAGCAGGGACACGACAGGGATCACAGATACGCAGTATTTT. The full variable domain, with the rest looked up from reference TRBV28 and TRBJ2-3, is DVKVTQSSRYLVKRTGEKVFLECVQDMDHENMFWYRQDPGLGLRLIYFSYDVKMKEKGDIPEGYSVSREKKERFSLILESASTNQTSMYLCASRDTTGITDTQYFGPGTRLTVL.

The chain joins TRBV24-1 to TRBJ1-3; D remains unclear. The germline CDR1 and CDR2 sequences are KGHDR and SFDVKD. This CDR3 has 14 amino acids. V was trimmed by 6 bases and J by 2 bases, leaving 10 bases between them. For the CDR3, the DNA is TGTGCCACCAGTCCCCGGGGAGCTGGAAACACCATATATTTT. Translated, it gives CATSPRGAGNTIYF.

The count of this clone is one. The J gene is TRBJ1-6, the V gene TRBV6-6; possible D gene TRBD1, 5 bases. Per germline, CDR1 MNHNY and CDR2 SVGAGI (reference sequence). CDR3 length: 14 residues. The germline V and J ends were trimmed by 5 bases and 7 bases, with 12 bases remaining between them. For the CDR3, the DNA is TGTGCCAGCAGTCCCTACGGGGGGAATTCACCCCTCCACTTT. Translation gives CASSPYGGNSPLHF.

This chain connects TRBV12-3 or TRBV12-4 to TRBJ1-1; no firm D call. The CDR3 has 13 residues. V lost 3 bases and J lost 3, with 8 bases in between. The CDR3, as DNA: TGTGCCAGCAGTTTTAGCGGGGACACTGAAGCTTTCTTT. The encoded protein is CASSFSGDTEAFF.

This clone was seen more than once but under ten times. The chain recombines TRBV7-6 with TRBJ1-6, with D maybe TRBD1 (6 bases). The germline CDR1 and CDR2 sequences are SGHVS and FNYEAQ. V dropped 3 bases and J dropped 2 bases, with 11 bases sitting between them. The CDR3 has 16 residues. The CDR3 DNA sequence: TGTGCCAGCAGCTTGGGCAGGGGAGCCTATAATTCACCCCTCCACTTT. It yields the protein CASSLGRGAYNSPLHF.

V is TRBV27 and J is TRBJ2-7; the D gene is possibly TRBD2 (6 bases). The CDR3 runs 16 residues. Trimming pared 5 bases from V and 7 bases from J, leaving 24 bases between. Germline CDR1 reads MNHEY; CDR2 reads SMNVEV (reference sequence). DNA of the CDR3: TGTGCCAGCAGTGAAACTCCGGGACTCTCTGACAGAGAGCAGTACTTC. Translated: CASSETPGLSDREQYF.

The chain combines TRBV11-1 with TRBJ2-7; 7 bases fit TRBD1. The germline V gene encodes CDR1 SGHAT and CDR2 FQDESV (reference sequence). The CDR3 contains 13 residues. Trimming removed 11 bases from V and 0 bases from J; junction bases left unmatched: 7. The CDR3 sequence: CASGRGSSYEQYF. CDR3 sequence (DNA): TGTGCCTCCGGCAGGGGGAGCTCCTACGAGCAGTACTTC.

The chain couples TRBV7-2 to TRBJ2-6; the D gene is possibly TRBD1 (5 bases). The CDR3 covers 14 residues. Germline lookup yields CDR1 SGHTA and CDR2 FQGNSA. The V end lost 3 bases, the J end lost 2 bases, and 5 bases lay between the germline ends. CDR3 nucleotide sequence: TGTGCCAGCAGCTTGACAGCTGGGGCCAACGTCCTGACTTTC. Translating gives CASSLTAGANVLTF.

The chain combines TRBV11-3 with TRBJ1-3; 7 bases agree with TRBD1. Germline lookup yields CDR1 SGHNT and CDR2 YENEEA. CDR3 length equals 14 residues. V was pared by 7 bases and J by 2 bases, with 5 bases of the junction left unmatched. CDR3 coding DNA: TGTGCCAGCAAAAACAGGGGTACTGGAAACACCATATATTTT. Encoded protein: CASKNRGTGNTIYF.

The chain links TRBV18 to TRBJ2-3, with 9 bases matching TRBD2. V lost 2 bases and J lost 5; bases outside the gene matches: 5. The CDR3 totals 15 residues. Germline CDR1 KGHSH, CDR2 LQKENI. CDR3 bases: TGTGCCAGCTCACCAGCGGGGGGGGCCCGAGATACGCAGTATTTT. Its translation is CASSPAGGARDTQYF.

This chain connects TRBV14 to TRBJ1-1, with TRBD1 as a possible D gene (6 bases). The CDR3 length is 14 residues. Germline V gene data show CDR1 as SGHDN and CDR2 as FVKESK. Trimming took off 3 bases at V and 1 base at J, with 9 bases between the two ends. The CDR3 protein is CASSHRGPNTEAFF. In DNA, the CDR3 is TGTGCCAGCAGCCACAGGGGCCCGAACACTGAAGCTTTCTTT. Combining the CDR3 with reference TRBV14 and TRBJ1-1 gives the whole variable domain EAGVTQFPSHSVIEKGQTVTLRCDPISGHDNLYWYRRVMGKEIKFLLHFVKESKQDESGMPNNRFLAERTGGTYSTLKVQPAELEDSGVYFCASSHRGPNTEAFFGQGTRLTVV.

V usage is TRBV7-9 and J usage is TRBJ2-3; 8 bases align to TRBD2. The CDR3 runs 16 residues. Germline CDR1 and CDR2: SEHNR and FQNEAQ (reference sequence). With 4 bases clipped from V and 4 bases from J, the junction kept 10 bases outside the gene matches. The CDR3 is CASSSTGGAEADTQYF. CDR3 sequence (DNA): TGTGCCAGCAGCTCTACCGGGGGGGCCGAGGCAGATACGCAGTATTTT.

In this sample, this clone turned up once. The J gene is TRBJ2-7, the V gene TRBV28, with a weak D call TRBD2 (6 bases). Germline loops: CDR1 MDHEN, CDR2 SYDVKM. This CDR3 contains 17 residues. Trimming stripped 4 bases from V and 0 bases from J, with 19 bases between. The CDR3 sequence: CASSSSGWGESSYEQYF. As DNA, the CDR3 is TGTGCCAGCAGTTCCTCCGGATGGGGGGAGAGCTCCTACGAGCAGTACTTC.

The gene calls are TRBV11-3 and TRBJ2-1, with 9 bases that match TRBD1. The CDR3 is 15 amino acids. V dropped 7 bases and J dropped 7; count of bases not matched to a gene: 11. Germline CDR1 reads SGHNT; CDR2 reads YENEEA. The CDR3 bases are TGTGCCAGCACCTCCGGGACAGGGTACTTAAATGAGCAGTTCTTC. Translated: CASTSGTGYLNEQFF.

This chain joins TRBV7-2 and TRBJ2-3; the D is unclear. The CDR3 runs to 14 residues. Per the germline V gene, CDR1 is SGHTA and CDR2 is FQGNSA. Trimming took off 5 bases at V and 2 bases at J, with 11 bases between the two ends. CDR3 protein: CASSTAYSTDTQYF. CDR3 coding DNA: TGTGCCAGCAGCACAGCATACTCCACAGATACGCAGTATTTT. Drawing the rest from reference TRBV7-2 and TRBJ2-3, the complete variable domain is GAGVSQSPSNKVTEKGKDVELRCDPISGHTALYWYRQSLGQGLEFLIYFQGNSAPDKSGLPSDRFSAERTGGSVSTLTIQRTQQEDSAVYLCASSTAYSTDTQYFGPGTRLTVL.

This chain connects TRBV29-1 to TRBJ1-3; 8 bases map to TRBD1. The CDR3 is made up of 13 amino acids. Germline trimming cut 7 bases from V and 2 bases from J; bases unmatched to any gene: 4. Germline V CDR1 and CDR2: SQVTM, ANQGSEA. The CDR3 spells CSAGQGAGNTIYF. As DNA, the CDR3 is TGCAGCGCTGGACAGGGCGCTGGAAACACCATATATTTT. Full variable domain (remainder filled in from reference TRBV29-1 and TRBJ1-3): SAVISQKPSRDICQRGTSLTIQCQVDSQVTMMFWYRQQPGQSLTLIATANQGSEATYESGFVIDKFPISRPNLTFSTLTVSNMSPEDSSIYLCSAGQGAGNTIYFGEGSWLTVV.

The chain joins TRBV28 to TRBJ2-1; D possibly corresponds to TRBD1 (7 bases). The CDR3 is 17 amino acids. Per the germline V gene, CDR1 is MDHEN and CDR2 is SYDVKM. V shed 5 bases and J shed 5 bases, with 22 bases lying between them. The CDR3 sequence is CASSPPLGGGENNEQFF. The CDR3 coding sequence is TGTGCCAGCAGTCCTCCCTTAGGGGGCGGGGAGAACAATGAGCAGTTCTTC.

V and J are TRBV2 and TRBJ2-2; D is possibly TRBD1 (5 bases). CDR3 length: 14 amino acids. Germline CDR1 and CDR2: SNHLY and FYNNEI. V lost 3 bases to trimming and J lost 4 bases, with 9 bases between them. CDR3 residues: CASSEVRATGELFF. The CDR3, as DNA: TGTGCCAGCAGTGAGGTCAGGGCCACCGGGGAGCTGTTTTTT.

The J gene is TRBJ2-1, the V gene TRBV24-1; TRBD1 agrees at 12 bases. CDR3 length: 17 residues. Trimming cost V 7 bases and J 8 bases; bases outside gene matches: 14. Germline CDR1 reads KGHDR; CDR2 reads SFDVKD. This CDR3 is CATSSSLPGTGGYEQFF. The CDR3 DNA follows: TGTGCCACCAGCTCTTCCCTGCCCGGGACAGGGGGCTATGAGCAGTTCTTC.

CDR3 sequence (DNA): TGTGCCAGCAGCCCGGCGACTAACTCCTACGAGCAGTACTTC. Its protein is CASSPATNSYEQYF. This rearrangement joins TRBV5-4 to TRBJ2-7; tentatively, D is TRBD2 (5 bases). In germline, CDR1 is SGHNT, CDR2 YYREEE (reference sequence). The CDR3 contains 14 residues. Trimming removed 4 bases from V and 0 bases from J, with 11 bases in between.

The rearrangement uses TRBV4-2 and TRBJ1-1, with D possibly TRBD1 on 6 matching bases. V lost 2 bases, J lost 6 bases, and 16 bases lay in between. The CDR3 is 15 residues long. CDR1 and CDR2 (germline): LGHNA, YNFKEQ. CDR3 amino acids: CASSQPTAGVPEAFF. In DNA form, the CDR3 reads TGTGCCAGCAGCCAACCCACGGCAGGGGTCCCTGAAGCTTTCTTT.